This T cell receptor beta chain originates from a study of blood T cells in healthy people across ages. A note on this clonotype: Antigen: not known.

The CDR3 runs to 15 residues. CDR1 is MNHNY, CDR2 SVGAGI, per germline (reference sequence). V dropped 7 bases and J dropped 5; count of bases not matched to a gene: 8. Each donor supplied 8 to 10 milliliters of peripheral blood. With a J-beta primer mix and a sample-barcoded 5' primer, a second PCR ran 7 to 11 cycles. Each sample yielded at least 3 million CDR3-containing paired-end reads. TCRdb processed the 5' RACE reads anew with MiXCR; each CDR3 protein has one entry. The table records 1.5 million to 2 million distinct CDR3 sequences, about 31% of them present only once. Study-wide results and caveats: Long-lived and aged donors differed, with more naive CD4+ cells and higher diversity in the long-lived.

Sequences were obtained from blood. The chain couples TRBV6-6 to TRBJ1-6; 7 nucleotides line up with TRBD1. The receptor's source is a woman under 40 in good health. The CDR3 DNA is TGTGCCAGCAACAAGGGACAGATTGATAATTCACCCCTCCACTTT. It codes for CASNKGQIDNSPLHF.